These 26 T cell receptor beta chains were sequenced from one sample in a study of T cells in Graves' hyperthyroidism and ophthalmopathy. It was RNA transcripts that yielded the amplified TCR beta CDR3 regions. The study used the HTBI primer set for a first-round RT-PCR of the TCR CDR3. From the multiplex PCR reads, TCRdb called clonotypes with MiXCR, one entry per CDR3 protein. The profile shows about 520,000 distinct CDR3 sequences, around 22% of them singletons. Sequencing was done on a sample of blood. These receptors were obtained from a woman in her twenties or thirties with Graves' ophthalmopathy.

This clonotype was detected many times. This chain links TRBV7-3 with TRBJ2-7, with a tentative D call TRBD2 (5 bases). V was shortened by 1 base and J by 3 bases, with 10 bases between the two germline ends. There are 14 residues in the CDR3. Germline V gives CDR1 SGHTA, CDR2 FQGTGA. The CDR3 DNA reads TGTGCCAGCAGCTTAAATGGAGGAGACTACGAGCAGTACTTC. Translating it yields CASSLNGGDYEQYF.

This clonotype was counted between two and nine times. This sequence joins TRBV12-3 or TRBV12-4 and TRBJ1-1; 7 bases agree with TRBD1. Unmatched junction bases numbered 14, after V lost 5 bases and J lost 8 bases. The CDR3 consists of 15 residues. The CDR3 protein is CASSAWDSGGGEAFF. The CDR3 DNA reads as TGTGCCAGCAGTGCCTGGGACAGTGGAGGGGGGGAAGCTTTCTTT.

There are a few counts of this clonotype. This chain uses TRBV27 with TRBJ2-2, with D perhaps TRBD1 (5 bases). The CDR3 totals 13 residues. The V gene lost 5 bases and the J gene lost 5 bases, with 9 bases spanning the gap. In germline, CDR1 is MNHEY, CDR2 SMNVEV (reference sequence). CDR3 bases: TGTGCCAGCAGTGTCCAGGGTACCGGGGAGCTGTTTTTT. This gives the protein CASSVQGTGELFF.

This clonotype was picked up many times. The CDR3 sequence is CASSLIQAYEQYF. CDR3 bases: TGTGCCAGCAGTTTAATTCAAGCCTACGAGCAGTACTTC. V gene TRBV28 combines with J gene TRBJ2-7; D gene ambiguous. The germline gives CDR1 MDHEN, CDR2 SYDVKM. The CDR3 consists of 13 residues. Trimming shortened V by 2 bases and J by 2 bases, and 7 bases separated the two germline ends. Combining the CDR3 with reference TRBV28 and TRBJ2-7 gives the whole variable domain DVKVTQSSRYLVKRTGEKVFLECVQDMDHENMFWYRQDPGLGLRLIYFSYDVKMKEKGDIPEGYSVSREKKERFSLILESASTNQTSMYLCASSLIQAYEQYFGPGTRLTVT.

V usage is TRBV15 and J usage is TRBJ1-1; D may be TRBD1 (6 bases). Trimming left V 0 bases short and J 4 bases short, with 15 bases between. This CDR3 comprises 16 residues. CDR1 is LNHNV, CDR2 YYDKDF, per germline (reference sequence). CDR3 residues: CATSRDLGEGGTEAFF. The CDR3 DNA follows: TGTGCCACCAGCAGAGATTTAGGCGAGGGGGGCACTGAAGCTTTCTTT.

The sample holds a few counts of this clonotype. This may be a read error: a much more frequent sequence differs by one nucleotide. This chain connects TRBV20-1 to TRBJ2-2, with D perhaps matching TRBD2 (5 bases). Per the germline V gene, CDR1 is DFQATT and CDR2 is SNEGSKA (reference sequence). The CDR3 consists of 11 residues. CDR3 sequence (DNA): TGCAGTGCTAGAGTTGCCGGGGAGCTGTTGTTT. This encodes CSARVAGELLF.

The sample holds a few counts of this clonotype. This CDR3 reads CASSFTGIGETQYF. In nucleotides, the CDR3 is TGCGCCAGCAGCTTTACAGGGATCGGAGAGACCCAGTACTTC. This sequence joins TRBV5-1 and TRBJ2-5, with D possibly TRBD1 on 6 matching bases. Trimming shortened V by 2 bases and J by 4 bases, and 12 bases separated the two germline ends. The germline gives CDR1 SGHRS, CDR2 YFSETQ. The CDR3 is made up of 14 amino acids. Using reference TRBV5-1 and TRBJ2-5 for the parts outside the CDR3, the full variable domain is KAGVTQTPRYLIKTRGQQVTLSCSPISGHRSVSWYQQTPGQGLQFLFEYFSETQRNKGNFPGRFSGRQFSNSRSEMNVSTLELGDSALYLCASSFTGIGETQYFGPGTRLLVL.

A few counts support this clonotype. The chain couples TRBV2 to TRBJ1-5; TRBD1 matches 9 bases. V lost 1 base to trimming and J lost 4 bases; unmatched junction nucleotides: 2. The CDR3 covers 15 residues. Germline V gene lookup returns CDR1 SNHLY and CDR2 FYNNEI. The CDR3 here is CASSEDGTGNQPQHF. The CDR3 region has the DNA TGTGCCAGCAGTGAAGATGGGACAGGGAATCAGCCCCAGCATTTT.

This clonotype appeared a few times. Here the CDR3 reads CASSEVLSSYEQYF. The CDR3 DNA is TGTGCCAGCAGTGAAGTCCTTAGCTCCTACGAGCAGTACTTC. The gene calls are TRBV2 and TRBJ2-7, with D hard to call. V was shortened by 1 base and J by 0 bases, with 7 bases between the two germline ends. The CDR3 length is 14 residues. The V gene's germline CDR1 is SNHLY and CDR2 FYNNEI.

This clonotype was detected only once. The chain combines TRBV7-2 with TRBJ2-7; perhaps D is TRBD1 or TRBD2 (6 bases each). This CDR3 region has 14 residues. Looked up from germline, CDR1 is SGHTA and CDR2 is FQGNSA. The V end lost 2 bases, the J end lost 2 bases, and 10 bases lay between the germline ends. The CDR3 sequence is CASSLWGATYEQYF. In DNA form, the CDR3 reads TGTGCCAGCAGCTTATGGGGGGCCACCTACGAGCAGTACTTC.

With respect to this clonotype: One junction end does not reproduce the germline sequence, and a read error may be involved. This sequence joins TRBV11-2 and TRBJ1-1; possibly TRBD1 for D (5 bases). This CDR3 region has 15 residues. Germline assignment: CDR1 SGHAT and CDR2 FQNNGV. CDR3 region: CAGSSRGGTNTEASF. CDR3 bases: TGTGCCGGCAGCTCCCGGGGGGGGACGAACACTGAAGCTTCCTTT.

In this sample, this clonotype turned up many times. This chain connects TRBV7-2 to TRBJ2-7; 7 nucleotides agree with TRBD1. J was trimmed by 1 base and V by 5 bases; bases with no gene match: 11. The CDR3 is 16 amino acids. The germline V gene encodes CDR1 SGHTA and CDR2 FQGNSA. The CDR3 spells CASSPATGNGSYEQYF. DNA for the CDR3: TGTGCCAGCAGCCCAGCGACAGGGAACGGATCCTACGAGCAGTACTTC.

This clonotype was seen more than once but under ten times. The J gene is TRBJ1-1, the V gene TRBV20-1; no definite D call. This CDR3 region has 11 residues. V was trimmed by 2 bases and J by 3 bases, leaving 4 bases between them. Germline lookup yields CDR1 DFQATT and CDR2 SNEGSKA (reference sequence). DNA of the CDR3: TGCAGTGCTAGAACGGACACTGAAGCTTTCTTT. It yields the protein CSARTDTEAFF.

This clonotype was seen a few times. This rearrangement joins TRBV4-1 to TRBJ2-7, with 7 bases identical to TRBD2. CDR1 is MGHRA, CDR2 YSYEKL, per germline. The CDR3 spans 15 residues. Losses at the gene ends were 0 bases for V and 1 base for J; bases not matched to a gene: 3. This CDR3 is CASSQESGESYEQYF. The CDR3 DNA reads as TGCGCCAGCAGCCAAGAAAGCGGGGAATCCTACGAGCAGTACTTC.

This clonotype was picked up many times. CDR3 DNA sequence: TGCAGTGCTAGAGATATGGTGGAGGCCCAAGAGACCCAGTACTTC. Protein sequence: CSARDMVEAQETQYF. The chain joins TRBV20-1 to TRBJ2-5; a weak D match, TRBD2 (5 bases). Germline CDR1 reads DFQATT; CDR2 reads SNEGSKA (reference sequence). V lost 0 bases, J lost 1 base, and 12 bases lay in between. The CDR3 length is 15 residues.

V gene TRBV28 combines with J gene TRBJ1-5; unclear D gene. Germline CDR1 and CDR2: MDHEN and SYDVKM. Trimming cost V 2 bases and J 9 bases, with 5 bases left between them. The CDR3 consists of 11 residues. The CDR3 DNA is TGTGCCAGCAGTTTAATGTGGCCCCAGCATTTT. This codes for CASSLMWPQHF. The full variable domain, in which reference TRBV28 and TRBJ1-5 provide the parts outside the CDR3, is DVKVTQSSRYLVKRTGEKVFLECVQDMDHENMFWYRQDPGLGLRLIYFSYDVKMKEKGDIPEGYSVSREKKERFSLILESASTNQTSMYLCASSLMWPQHFGDGTRLSIL.

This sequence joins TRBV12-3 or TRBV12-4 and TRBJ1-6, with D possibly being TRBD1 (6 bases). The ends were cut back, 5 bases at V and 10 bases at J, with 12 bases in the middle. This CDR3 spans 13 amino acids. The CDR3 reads CASSRRGGSPLHF. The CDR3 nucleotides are TGTGCCAGCAGTCGCAGGGGCGGCTCACCCCTCCACTTT.

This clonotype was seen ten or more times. CDR3 coding DNA: TGTGCCATCGGCGGGGAGATTGACAAAAACATTCAGTACTTC. This gives the protein CAIGGEIDKNIQYF. The chain combines TRBV10-3 with TRBJ2-4, with D perhaps TRBD2 (6 bases). Trimming cost V 8 bases and J 3 bases, with 14 bases left between them. This CDR3 spans 14 amino acids. From germline, CDR1 is ENHRY and CDR2 SYGVKD.

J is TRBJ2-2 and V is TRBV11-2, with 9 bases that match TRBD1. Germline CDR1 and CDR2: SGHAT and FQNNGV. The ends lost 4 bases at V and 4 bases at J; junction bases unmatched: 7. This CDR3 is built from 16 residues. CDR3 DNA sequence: TGTGCCAGCAGCTCGAGACAGGGGGGCGGCACCGGGGAGCTGTTTTTT. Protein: CASSSRQGGGTGELFF.

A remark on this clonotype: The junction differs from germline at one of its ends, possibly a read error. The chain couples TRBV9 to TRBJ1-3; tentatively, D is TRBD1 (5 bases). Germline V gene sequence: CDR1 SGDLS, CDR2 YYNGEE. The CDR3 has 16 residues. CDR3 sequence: CASSPRDGSSGNTIYF. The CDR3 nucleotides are TGTGCCAGCAGCCCTAGGGACGGATCCTCTGGAAACACCATATACTTT.

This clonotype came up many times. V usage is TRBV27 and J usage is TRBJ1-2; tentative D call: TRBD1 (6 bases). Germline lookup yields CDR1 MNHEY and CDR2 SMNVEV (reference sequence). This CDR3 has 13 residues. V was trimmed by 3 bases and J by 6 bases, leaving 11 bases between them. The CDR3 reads CASSLSGVDGYTF. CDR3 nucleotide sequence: TGTGCCAGCAGTTTGTCAGGGGTCGATGGCTACACCTTC.

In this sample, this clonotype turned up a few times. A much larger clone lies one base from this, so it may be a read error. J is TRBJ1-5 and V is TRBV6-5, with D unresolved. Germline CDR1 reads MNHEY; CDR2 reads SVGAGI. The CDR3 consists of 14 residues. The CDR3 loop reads CASSYSGRHQPQRF. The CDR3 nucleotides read TGTGCCAGCAGTTACTCTGGGCGACACCAGCCCCAGCGTTTT.

In nucleotides, the CDR3 is TGTGCCAGCAGTCGGGACAGCGGGTACCAAGAGACCCAGTACTTC. Translation: CASSRDSGYQETQYF. V usage is TRBV12-3 or TRBV12-4 and J usage is TRBJ2-5; maybe TRBD1 (7 bases). Trimming stripped 5 bases from V and 0 bases from J, with 13 bases between. The CDR3 totals 15 residues.

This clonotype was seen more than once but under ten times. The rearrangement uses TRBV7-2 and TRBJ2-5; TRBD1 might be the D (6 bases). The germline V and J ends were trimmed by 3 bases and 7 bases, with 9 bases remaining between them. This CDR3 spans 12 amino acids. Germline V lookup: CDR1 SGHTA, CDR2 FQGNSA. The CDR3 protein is CASSFDRRTQYF. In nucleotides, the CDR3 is TGTGCCAGCAGCTTTGACAGGAGGACCCAGTACTTC.

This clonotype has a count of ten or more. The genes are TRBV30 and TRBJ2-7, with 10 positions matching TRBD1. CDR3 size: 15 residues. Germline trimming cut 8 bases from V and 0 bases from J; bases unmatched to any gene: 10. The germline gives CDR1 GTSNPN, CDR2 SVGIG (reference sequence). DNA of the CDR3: TGTGCCGGTCTGGGGTGGGACAGGGGCTCCTACGAGCAGTACTTC. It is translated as CAGLGWDRGSYEQYF.

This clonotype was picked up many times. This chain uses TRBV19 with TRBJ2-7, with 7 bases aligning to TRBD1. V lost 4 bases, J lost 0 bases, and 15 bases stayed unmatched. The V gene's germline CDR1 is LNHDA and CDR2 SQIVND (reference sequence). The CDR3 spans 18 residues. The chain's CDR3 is CASSKIWAGGDTSYEQYF. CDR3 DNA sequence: TGTGCCAGTAGTAAAATATGGGCAGGGGGTGACACCTCCTACGAGCAGTACTTC.